The rows below give T cell receptor beta chains drawn from one sample of a study of beta chain features in type 1 diabetes. The table came from immunoSEQ multiplex PCR; TCRdb's copy has only in-frame clones and leaves some out. The table has about 900,000 clones, 15% to 20% seen once. The sample consisted of naive CD4+ T cells from blood. Every receptor here comes from a woman between 18 and 30 years old in good health. CDR3s leave out the opening cysteine and the closing phenylalanine or tryptophan.

j_call v_call cdr3_aa
. TRBV5-4 ASSLVPSYEQY
TRBJ2-1 TRBV28 ASSLPPRGDEQF
TRBJ1-2 TRBV5-1 ASSLAAPPTYGYT
TRBJ2-1 TRBV10-3 AISDRQGTGTNEQF
TRBJ1-2 TRBV10-3 AISEHRGGYT
TRBJ2-7 TRBV4-3 ASSQAPGGGYEQY
TRBJ2-4 TRBV4-2 ASSLTGGTGAKNIQY
TRBJ2-7 TRBV7-2 ASSSRDRGYYEQY
TRBJ2-7 TRBV13 ASSRLGSSYEQY
TRBJ2-1 TRBV4-3 ASSQDRASDEQF
TRBJ2-5 TRBV29-1 SVAQGKSQETQY
TRBJ2-5 TRBV9 ASSVLTGETQY
TRBJ2-3 TRBV7-9 ASSLAPGLALSTDTQY
TRBJ1-1 TRBV28 ASSFLRPTEAF
TRBJ2-4 TRBV29-1 SVEGTQGNIQY
TRBJ2-1 TRBV18 ASSPASSRYNEQF
TRBJ2-7 TRBV9 ASSRESGGLYEQY
TRBJ2-3 TRBV11-2 ASSPLPGLAGADTQY
TRBJ2-5 TRBV7-3 ASSLIGETQY
TRBJ1-1 TRBV6-5 ASHRGTEAF
TRBJ2-7 TRBV5-4 ASSPSAGTSGYYEQY
TRBJ1-1 TRBV5-1 ASSTDRVMNTEAF
. TRBV10-3 AISDSGRRQSSYEQY
TRBJ2-3 TRBV7-8 ASSRLLAADGDTQY
TRBJ2-1 TRBV4-3 ASIHRGKRNYNEQF
TRBJ2-7 TRBV7-2 ASSLSLAGYEQY
TRBJ2-7 TRBV7-2 ASSFDRGLYEQY
TRBJ2-7 TRBV28 ASSFGGSRSYEQY
TRBJ1-5 TRBV28 ASRVGHQPQH
TRBJ2-7 TRBV6-5 ASSWTRGEDEQY
TRBJ2-2 TRBV19 ASSWTGTDGELF
TRBJ2-3 TRBV7-8 ASSLGISTDTQY
TRBJ2-3 TRBV5-1 ASSLGFTGRATDTQY
TRBJ2-6 TRBV5-5 ASSLAGANVLT
TRBJ2-1 TRBV7-2 ASSPGPSYNEQF
TRBJ2-1 TRBV7-8 ASSVPRGSYNEQF
TRBJ2-3 TRBV10-3 AISPPPGHSTDTQY
TRBJ2-2 TRBV9 ASSVEPSNTGELF
TRBJ2-3 TRBV11-1 ASSYGLTGTTDTQY
TRBJ1-2 TRBV5-1 ASSLTGENYGYT
TRBJ2-7 TRBV5-4 ASSPPLSGSSYEQY
TRBJ2-1 TRBV11-3 ASSLGLAGEQF
TRBJ2-1 TRBV10-1 ASSGGTSGRNEQF
TRBJ2-5 TRBV27 ASSLVPSRQETQY
TRBJ2-7 TRBV21-1 ASSKGPFRDTSYGSPYEQY
TRBJ2-2 TRBV13 ASSPRDRFGVNTGELF
TRBJ1-5 TRBV28 ASSVGNQPQH
TRBJ1-4 TRBV5-4 ASSRAGTVNEKLF
TRBJ2-7 TRBV7-2 ASSLDAGVSEQY
TRBJ2-7 TRBV7-2 ASSSPLGTGATYEQY
TRBJ2-1 TRBV7-9 ASRETRASYNEQF
TRBJ1-2 TRBV6-6 ASTSLGTGGYT
TRBJ1-5 TRBV19 ASSQGTGSQPQH
TRBJ2-2 TRBV7-3 ASSLKGTGELF
TRBJ2-1 TRBV2 ASRGLAAPSYNEQF
TRBJ2-3 TRBV9 ASSLDQVSTDTQY
TRBJ2-7 TRBV7-2 ASSLSSGSWDEQY